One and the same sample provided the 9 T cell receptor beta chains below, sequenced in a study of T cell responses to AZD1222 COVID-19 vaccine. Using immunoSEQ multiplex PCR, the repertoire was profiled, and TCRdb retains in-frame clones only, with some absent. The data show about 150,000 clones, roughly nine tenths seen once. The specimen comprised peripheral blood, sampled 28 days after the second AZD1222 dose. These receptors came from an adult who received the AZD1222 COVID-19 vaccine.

CDR3 sequence reads: CASTSGTHTEAFF. In nucleotides, the CDR3 is TGTGCCAGCACCTCCGGGACGCACACTGAAGCTTTCTTT. The chain employs TRBV12-3 or TRBV12-4 and TRBJ1-1; possible D gene TRBD1, 5 bases. This CDR3 is 13 amino acids long. V lost 7 bases and J lost 3, with 12 bases in between.

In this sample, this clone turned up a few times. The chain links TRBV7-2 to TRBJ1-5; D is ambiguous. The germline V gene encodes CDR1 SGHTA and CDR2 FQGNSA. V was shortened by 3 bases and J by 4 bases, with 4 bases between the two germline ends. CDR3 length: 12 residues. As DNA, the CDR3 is TGTGCCAGCAGCTTTGGGAATCAGCCCCAGCATTTT. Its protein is CASSFGNQPQHF.

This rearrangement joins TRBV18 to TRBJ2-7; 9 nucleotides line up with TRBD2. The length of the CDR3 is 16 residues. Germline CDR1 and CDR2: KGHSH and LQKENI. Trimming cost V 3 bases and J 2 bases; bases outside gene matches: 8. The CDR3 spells CASSPTTLAGAYEQYF. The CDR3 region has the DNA TGTGCCAGCTCACCCACGACACTAGCGGGCGCCTACGAGCAGTACTTC.

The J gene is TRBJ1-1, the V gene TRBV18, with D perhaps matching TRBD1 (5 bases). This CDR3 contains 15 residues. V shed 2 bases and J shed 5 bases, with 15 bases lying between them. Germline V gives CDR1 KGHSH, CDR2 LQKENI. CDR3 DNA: TGTGCCAGCTCACCAAACGAGGGGCGAGGAACTGAAGCTTTCTTT. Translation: CASSPNEGRGTEAFF.

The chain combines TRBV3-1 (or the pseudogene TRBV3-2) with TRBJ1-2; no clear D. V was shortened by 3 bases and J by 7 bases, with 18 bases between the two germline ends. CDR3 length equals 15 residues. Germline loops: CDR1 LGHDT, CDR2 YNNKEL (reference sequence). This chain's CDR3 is CASSQGQGGTGGYTF. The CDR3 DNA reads TGTGCCAGCAGCCAGGGCCAAGGCGGTACGGGTGGCTACACCTTC.

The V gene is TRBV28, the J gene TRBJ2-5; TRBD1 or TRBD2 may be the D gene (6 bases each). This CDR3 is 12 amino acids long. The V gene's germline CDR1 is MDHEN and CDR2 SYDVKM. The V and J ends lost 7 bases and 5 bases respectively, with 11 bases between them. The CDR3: CASTGAVETQYF. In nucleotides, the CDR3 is TGTGCCAGCACGGGGGCTGTGGAGACCCAGTACTTC.

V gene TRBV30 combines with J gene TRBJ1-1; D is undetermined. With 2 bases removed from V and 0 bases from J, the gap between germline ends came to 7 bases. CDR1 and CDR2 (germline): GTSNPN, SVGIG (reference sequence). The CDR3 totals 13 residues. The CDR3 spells CAWSTIVNTEAFF. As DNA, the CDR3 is TGTGCCTGGAGTACGATAGTGAACACTGAAGCTTTCTTT.

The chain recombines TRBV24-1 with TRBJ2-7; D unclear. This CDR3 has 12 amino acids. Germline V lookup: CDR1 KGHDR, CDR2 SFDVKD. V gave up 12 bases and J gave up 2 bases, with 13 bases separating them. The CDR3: CAGVVEAYEQYF. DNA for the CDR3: TGTGCCGGAGTCGTAGAGGCCTACGAGCAGTACTTC.

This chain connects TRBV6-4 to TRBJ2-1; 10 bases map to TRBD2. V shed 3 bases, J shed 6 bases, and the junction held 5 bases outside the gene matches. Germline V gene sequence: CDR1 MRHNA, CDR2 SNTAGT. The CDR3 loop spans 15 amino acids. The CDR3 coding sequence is TGTGCCAGCAGTGAGCTAGCGGGAGTTTCCAATGAGCAGTTCTTC. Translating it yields CASSELAGVSNEQFF.